This T cell receptor (beta chain) stems from a study of blood T cell repertoires in COVID-19. Sequenced by immunoSEQ multiplex PCR; TCRdb stores in-frame clones only, minus some. Of roughly 260,000 clones listed, around 85% were seen once; the top ten hold approximately 4%. CDR1 is SEHNR and CDR2 is FQNEAQ in the germline V gene (reference sequence). V was pared by 6 bases and J by 3 bases, with 12 bases between. The CDR3 covers 14 residues. V is TRBV7-9 and J is TRBJ1-5; a weak D match, TRBD1 (6 bases). The clonotype comes from a woman aged 40 to 55 with active or convalescent COVID-19. Material for sequencing was peripheral blood. CDR3 nucleotide sequence: TGTGCCAGCAGTTCGGACAGCAACAATCAGCCCCAGCATTTT. It yields the protein CASSSDSNNQPQHF.